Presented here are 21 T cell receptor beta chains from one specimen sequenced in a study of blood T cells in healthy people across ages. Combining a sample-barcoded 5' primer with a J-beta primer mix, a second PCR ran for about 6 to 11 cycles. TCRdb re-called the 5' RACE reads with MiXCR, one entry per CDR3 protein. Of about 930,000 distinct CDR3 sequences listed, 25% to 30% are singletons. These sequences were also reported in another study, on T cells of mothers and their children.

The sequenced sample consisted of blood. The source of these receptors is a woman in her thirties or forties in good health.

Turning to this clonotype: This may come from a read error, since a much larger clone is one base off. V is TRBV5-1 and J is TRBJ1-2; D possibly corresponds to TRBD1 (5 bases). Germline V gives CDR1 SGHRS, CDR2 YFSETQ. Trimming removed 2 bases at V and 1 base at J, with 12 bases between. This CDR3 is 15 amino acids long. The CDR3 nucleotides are TGCGCCAGCAGCTTCTCGGTACAGGATAACTATGGCTACACCTTC. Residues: CASSFSVQDNYGYTF.

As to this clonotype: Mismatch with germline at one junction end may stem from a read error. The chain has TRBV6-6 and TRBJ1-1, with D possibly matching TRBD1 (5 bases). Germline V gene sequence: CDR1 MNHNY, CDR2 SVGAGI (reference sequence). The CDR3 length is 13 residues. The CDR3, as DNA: TGTGCCAGCAGTTACGAGGGGAACACTGGAGCTTTCTTT. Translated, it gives CASSYEGNTGAFF.

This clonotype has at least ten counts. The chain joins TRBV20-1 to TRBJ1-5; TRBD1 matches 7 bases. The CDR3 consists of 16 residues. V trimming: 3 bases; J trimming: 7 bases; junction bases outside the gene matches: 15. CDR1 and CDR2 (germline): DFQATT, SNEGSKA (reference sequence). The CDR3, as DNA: TGCAGTGCTAGCCCCCGGGTGAGCAGGGGGGACCAGCCCCAGCATTTT. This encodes CSASPRVSRGDQPQHF.

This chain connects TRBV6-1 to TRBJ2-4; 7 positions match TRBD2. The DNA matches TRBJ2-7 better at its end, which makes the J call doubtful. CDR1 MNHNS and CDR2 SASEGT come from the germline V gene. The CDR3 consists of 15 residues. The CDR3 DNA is TGTGCCAGCAGTCCCGGACTAGTCGGGGAGTACGAGCAGTACTTC. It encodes CASSPGLVGEYEQYF.

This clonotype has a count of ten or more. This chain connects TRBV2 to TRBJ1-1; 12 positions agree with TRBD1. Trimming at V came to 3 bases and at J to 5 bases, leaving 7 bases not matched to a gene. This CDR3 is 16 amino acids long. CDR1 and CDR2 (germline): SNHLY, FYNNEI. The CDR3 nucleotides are TGTGCCAGCAGTGATAGGGACAGGGGGCGAGGGACTGAAGCTTTCTTT. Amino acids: CASSDRDRGRGTEAFF.

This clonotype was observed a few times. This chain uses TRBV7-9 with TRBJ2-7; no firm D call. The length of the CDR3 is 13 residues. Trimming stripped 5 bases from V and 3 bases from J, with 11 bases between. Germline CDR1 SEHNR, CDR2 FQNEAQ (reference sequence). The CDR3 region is CASSPQSFYEQYF. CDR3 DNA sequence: TGTGCCAGCAGCCCTCAAAGTTTCTACGAGCAGTACTTC.

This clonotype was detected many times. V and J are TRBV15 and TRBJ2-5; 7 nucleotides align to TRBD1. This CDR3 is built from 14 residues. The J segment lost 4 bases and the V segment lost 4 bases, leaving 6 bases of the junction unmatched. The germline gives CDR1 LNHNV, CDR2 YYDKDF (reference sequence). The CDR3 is CATSNRGRRETQYF. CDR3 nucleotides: TGTGCCACCAGCAACAGGGGTCGGAGAGAGACCCAGTACTTC.

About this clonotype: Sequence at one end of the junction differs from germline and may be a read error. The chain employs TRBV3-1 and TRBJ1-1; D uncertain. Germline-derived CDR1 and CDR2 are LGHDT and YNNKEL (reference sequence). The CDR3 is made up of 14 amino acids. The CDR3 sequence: CTSSQEGMNTEAFF. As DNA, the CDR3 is TGTACCAGCAGCCAAGAGGGAATGAACACTGAAGCTTTCTTT.

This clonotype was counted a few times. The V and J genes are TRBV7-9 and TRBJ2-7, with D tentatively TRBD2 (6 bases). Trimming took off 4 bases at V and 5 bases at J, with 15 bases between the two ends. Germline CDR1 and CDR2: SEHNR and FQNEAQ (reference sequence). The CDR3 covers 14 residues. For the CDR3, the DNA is TGTGCCAGCAGCTCCTCGGGAGACGTCAACGAGCAGTACTTC. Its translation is CASSSSGDVNEQYF.

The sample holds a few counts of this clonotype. The CDR3 DNA follows: TGTGCCAGCAGCGTAGGTGGGGACCCCTATGGCTACACCTTC. Protein product: CASSVGGDPYGYTF. J is TRBJ1-2 and V is TRBV9, with D possibly TRBD1 on 5 matching bases. Germline V gene lookup returns CDR1 SGDLS and CDR2 YYNGEE. The V gene lost 0 bases and the J gene lost 4 bases, with 10 bases spanning the gap. The CDR3 covers 14 residues.

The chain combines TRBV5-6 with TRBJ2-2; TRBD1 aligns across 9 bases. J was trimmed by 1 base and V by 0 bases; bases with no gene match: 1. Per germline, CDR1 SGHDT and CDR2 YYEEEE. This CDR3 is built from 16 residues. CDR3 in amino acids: CASSLVGQGNTGELFF. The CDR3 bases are TGTGCCAGCAGCTTGGTGGGACAGGGGAACACCGGGGAGCTGTTTTTT. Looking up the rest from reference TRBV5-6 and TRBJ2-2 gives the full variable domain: DAGVTQSPTHLIKTRGQQVTLRCSPKSGHDTVSWYQQALGQGPQFIFQYYEEEERQRGNFPDRFSGHQFPNYSSELNVNALLLGDSALYLCASSLVGQGNTGELFFGEGSRLTVL.

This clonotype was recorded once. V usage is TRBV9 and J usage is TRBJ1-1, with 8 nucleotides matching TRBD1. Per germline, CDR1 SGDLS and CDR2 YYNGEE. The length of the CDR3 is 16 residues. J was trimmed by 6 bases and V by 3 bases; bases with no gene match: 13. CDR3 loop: CASSAAQTGVDAEAFF. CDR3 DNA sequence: TGTGCCAGCAGCGCAGCCCAGACAGGGGTCGACGCTGAAGCTTTCTTT.

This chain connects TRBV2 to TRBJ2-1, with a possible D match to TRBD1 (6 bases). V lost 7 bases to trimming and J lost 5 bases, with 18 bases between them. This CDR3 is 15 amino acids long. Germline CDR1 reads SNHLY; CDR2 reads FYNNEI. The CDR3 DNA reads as TGTGCCAGCACTTATTCTCGGGCAGGGGACAATGAGCAGTTCTTC. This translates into CASTYSRAGDNEQFF.

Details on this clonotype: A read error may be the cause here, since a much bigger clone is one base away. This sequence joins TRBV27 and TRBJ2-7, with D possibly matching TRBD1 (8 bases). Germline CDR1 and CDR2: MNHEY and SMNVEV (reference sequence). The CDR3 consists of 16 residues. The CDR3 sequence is CASSLSAGQVAYEQDF. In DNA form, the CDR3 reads TGTGCCAGCAGTTTGTCAGCGGGACAGGTCGCCTACGAGCAGGACTTC.

Written as DNA, the CDR3 is TGCAGTGCTAGTCCGGGACCGACGAACACTGAAGCTTTCTTT. Translating it yields CSASPGPTNTEAFF. The chain employs TRBV20-1 and TRBJ1-1; D is perhaps TRBD1 (5 bases). The CDR3 is 14 amino acids. Between the trimmed V and J ends, which lost 3 bases and 1 base, there was a span of 12 bases. Germline CDR1 is DFQATT and CDR2 is SNEGSKA (reference sequence).

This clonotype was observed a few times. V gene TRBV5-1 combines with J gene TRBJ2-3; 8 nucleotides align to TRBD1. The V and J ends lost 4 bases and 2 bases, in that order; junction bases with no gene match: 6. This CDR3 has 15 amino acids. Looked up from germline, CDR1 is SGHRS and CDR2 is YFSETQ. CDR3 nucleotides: TGCGCCAGCAGCACGGGACAGGCCCTCACAGATACGCAGTATTTT. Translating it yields CASSTGQALTDTQYF. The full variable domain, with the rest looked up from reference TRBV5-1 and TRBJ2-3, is KAGVTQTPRYLIKTRGQQVTLSCSPISGHRSVSWYQQTPGQGLQFLFEYFSETQRNKGNFPGRFSGRQFSNSRSEMNVSTLELGDSALYLCASSTGQALTDTQYFGPGTRLTVL.

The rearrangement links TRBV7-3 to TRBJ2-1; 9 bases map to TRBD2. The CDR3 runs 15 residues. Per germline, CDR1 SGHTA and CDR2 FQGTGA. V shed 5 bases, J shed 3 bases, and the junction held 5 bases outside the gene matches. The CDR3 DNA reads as TGTGCCAGCAGCATGCTTAGCGGGGGCTACAATGAGCAGTTCTTC. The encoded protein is CASSMLSGGYNEQFF.

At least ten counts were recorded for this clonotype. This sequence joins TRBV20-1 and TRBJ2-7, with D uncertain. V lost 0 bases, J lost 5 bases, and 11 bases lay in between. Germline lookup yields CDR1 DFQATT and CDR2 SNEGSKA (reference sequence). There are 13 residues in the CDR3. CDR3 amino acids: CSARETPSNEQYF. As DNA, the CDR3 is TGCAGTGCTAGAGAGACTCCTTCGAACGAGCAGTACTTC.

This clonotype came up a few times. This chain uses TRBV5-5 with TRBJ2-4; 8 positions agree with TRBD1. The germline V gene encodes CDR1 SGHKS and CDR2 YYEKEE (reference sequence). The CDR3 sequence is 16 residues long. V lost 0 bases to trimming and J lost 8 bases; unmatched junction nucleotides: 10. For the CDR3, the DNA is TGTGCCAGCAGCTTGGGAATGGCAGGGGGCGGTGACATTCAGTACTTC. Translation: CASSLGMAGGGDIQYF.

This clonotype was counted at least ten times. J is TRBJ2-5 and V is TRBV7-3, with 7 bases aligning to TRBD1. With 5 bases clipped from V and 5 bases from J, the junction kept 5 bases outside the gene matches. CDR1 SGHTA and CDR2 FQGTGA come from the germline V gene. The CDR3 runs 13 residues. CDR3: CASSQGTDETQYF. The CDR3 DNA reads TGTGCCAGCAGCCAGGGGACAGACGAGACCCAGTACTTC.

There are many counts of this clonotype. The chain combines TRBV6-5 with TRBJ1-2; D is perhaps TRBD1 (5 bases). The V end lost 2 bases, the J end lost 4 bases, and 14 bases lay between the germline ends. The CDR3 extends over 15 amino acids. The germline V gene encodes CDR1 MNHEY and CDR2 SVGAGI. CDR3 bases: TGTGCCAGCAGTTACAACAGGCCCGGGGTCTATGGCTACACCTTC. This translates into CASSYNRPGVYGYTF.